These 15 T cell receptor beta chains were all obtained from the same sample, sequenced in a study of identical twins. TCRdb independently ran MiXCR on the 5' RACE reads; one entry per CDR3 protein. Here the sample spans 1.5 million to 2 million distinct CDR3 sequences, 25% to 35% being singletons. The sample comprised cord blood. The receptors come from a newborn girl in good health.

This clonotype was seen more than once but under ten times. This chain joins TRBV13 and TRBJ2-7; D is perhaps TRBD2 (5 bases). TRBJ2-5 explains the end of the DNA better; the J call may be wrong. Per the germline V gene, CDR1 is PRHDT and CDR2 is FYEKMQ (reference sequence). CDR3 length equals 14 residues. CDR3 DNA sequence: TGTGCCAGCAGCTTAGAACACGGGATGGAGACCCAGTACTTC. Amino acids: CASSLEHGMETQYF.

As regards this clonotype: Possible read error: a much larger clone is one base away. The chain combines TRBV7-2 with TRBJ2-5; TRBD1 matches 7 bases. The CDR3 runs 14 residues. J lost 2 bases, V lost 5 bases, and 5 bases had no gene match. CDR1 is SGHTA and CDR2 is FQGNSA in the germline V gene. The CDR3 DNA sequence: TGTGCCAGCAGCCCTATGACAGGGCAAGAGACCCAGTACTTC. As protein: CASSPMTGQETQYF.

This clonotype was seen a handful of times. The chain has TRBV3-1 and TRBJ1-2; D is ambiguous. The CDR3 has 17 residues. Germline CDR1 and CDR2: LGHDT and YNNKEL (reference sequence). Trimming shortened V by 0 bases and J by 4 bases, and 18 bases separated the two germline ends. The CDR3 loop reads CASSQESAGPGGYGYTF. For the CDR3, the DNA is TGTGCCAGCAGCCAAGAGTCGGCGGGCCCCGGAGGCTATGGCTACACCTTC.

Concerning this clonotype itself: A much larger clone lies a single base off, so this may be a read error. CDR3 nucleotides: TGTGCCAGCAGTTTATATAGCGGCGCGGTCTCTGGGGCCAACGTCCTGACTTTC. It is translated as CASSLYSGAVSGANVLTF. This chain connects TRBV12-3 or TRBV12-4 to TRBJ2-6; D may be TRBD2 (6 bases). The CDR3 has 18 amino acids. V was trimmed by 2 bases and J by 0 bases, leaving 14 bases between them.

Concerning this clonotype itself: Its ends do not fully match the called genes, so a read error is possible. The chain combines TRBV14 with TRBJ2-1; D possibly corresponds to TRBD2 (6 bases). Germline-derived CDR1 and CDR2 are SGHDN and FVKESK. The CDR3 runs 16 residues. CDR3 in DNA: TGTGCCAGCAGCCCCAGCTATAGCGGCTCCTGCAATGAGCAGTTCTTC. Translation gives CASSPSYSGSCNEQFF.

The V and J genes are TRBV4-2 and TRBJ2-7; D uncertain. Between the trimmed V and J ends, which lost 0 bases and 2 bases, there was a span of 8 bases. The CDR3 is made up of 14 amino acids. Germline CDR1 LGHNA, CDR2 YNFKEQ. As DNA, the CDR3 is TGTGCCAGCAGCCAAGAGGGTACAACCTACGAGCAGTACTTC. The encoded protein is CASSQEGTTYEQYF.

This clonotype was counted only a few times. CDR3 coding DNA: TGTGCCAGCAGCACGTTCAGGGGTAGTAATTCACCCCTCCACTTT. This sequence encodes CASSTFRGSNSPLHF. The V gene is TRBV11-2, the J gene TRBJ1-6; the D gene is possibly TRBD1 (6 bases). Trimming pared 5 bases from V and 6 bases from J, leaving 14 bases between. The CDR3 spans 15 residues. Per the germline V gene, CDR1 is SGHAT and CDR2 is FQNNGV.

This clonotype was observed many times. J is TRBJ2-4 and V is TRBV7-9; D call uncertain. There are 17 residues in the CDR3. V shed 2 bases and J shed 4 bases, with 18 bases lying between them. From germline, CDR1 is SEHNR and CDR2 FQNEAQ (reference sequence). CDR3 sequence (DNA): TGTGCCAGCAGCTTAATGGATCTCAGGAGCCTGAAAAACATTCAGTACTTC. Protein: CASSLMDLRSLKNIQYF.

This sequence joins TRBV7-9 and TRBJ1-4; 10 positions agree with TRBD1. The CDR3 has 16 residues. Germline lookup yields CDR1 SEHNR and CDR2 FQNEAQ (reference sequence). The trim removed 1 base at V and 8 bases at J, leaving 7 bases unmatched. The CDR3 nucleotides read TGTGCCAGCAGCTTAGATGCGGGACAGGGGAGAGAAAAACTGTTTTTT. Protein product: CASSLDAGQGREKLFF.

The chain employs TRBV29-1 and TRBJ2-5; 11 positions match TRBD2. Germline V CDR1 and CDR2: SQVTM, ANQGSEA. Germline trimming cut 5 bases from V and 11 bases from J; bases unmatched to any gene: 16. The CDR3 totals 15 residues. The CDR3 sequence is CSVTGTSGVGNEQYF. The DNA for the CDR3 is TGCAGCGTTACCGGGACTAGCGGCGTTGGGAATGAGCAGTACTTC.

This clonotype has only a few counts. This sequence joins TRBV4-2 and TRBJ2-7; 7 nucleotides align to TRBD1. J lost 2 bases, V lost 1 base, and 5 bases had no gene match. The V gene's germline CDR1 is LGHNA and CDR2 YNFKEQ. This CDR3 has 15 residues. Written as DNA, the CDR3 is TGTGCCAGCAGCCAAGGGAACAGGGGTACCTACGAGCAGTACTTC. Its translation is CASSQGNRGTYEQYF.

V is TRBV29-1 and J is TRBJ2-1; TRBD2 aligns across 8 bases. This CDR3 is built from 13 residues. Germline assignment: CDR1 SQVTM and CDR2 ANQGSEA. Trimming removed 8 bases from V and 7 bases from J; junction bases left unmatched: 10. This chain's CDR3 is CSIESGRVNEQFF. The CDR3, as DNA: TGCAGCATAGAGAGCGGGAGAGTAAATGAGCAGTTCTTC.

Of note for this clonotype: One end of the junction does not line up with germline, which may come from a read error. V usage is TRBV5-1 and J usage is TRBJ2-3; 8 nucleotides match TRBD2. The CDR3 is made up of 16 amino acids. CDR1 is SGHRS and CDR2 is YFSETQ in the germline V gene. CDR3 DNA sequence: TGCGCCAGCAGCTTGCCGCCAGCGGGGGTAGAGGATACGCAGTCTTTT. Translating it yields CASSLPPAGVEDTQSF.

Turning to this clonotype: Germline and junction disagree at one end, which may indicate a read error. This sequence joins TRBV2 and TRBJ2-7; 11 nucleotides match TRBD2. The CDR3 consists of 15 residues. Germline V lookup: CDR1 SNHLY, CDR2 FYNNEI. The CDR3 DNA is TGTGCCAGCAGGACGGGACTAGCGGACTCCTACAAGCAGTACTTC. It translates to CASRTGLADSYKQYF.

The sample holds many counts of this clonotype. This sequence joins TRBV12-3 or TRBV12-4 and TRBJ2-3; no reliable D call. The CDR3 runs 16 residues. Deletions cut 3 bases from V and 1 base from J, with 14 bases between. CDR3 sequence: CASSFGAVPGTDTQYF. The CDR3, as DNA: TGTGCCAGCAGTTTCGGCGCCGTACCTGGCACAGATACGCAGTATTTT.